This T cell receptor beta chain was obtained from a study of blood T cell repertoires in COVID-19. About the research overall: Specimens from acute and convalescent COVID-19 originated in the United States, Italy and Spain.

Original handling: Amplification of reference gene primers provided the estimated nucleated cell counts. The repertoire was sequenced with immunoSEQ multiplex PCR; TCRdb's copy has only in-frame clones and lacks some. V and J calls plus clone size are reproduced from that table; the DNA served to infer D and trimming. The top ten clones hold 6.3% of a sample with 70,000 to 95,000 clones, almost 95% of them seen once. The germline V gene has CDR1 SGHDT and CDR2 YYEEEE. V lost 4 bases to trimming and J lost 0 bases, with 10 bases between them. CDR3 length: 14 residues. The chain is built from TRBV5-6 and TRBJ1-1; D is unresolved. Sequences were obtained from peripheral blood. The TCR comes from a woman aged 60-75 years with active COVID-19. CDR3 sequence (DNA): TGTGCCAGCAGCCCCATTCAGGTGAACACTGAAGCTTTCTTT. Amino acid sequence: CASSPIQVNTEAFF.